The clone carrying this T cell receptor beta chain turned up a few times. Its antigen is unknown. The CDR3 covers 14 residues. V lost 3 bases to trimming and J lost 6 bases; unmatched junction nucleotides: 10. Germline V gives CDR1 DFQATT, CDR2 SNEGSKA (reference sequence). This specimen belongs to a study of T-cell memory formation after mild COVID-19. Study overall: Each donor largely had its own TCR clusters. Study observations and caveats: Shrinking CD4+ clones resided mostly in CM and EM, and CD8+ ones in EMRA. Clones that shrank (day 15 to 85) were balanced CD4/CD8, whereas later expanders leaned CD4+.

TCRdb reanalysed the 5' RACE reads using MiXCR and keeps one entry per CDR3 protein. The profile shows roughly 260,000 distinct CDR3 sequences, roughly 15% of them singletons. This chain uses TRBV20-1 with TRBJ2-7, with TRBD2 matching over 8 bases. The TCR sequence derives from a man between 18 and 35 years old who had mild COVID-19 (a few samples of this study predate the infection). Cell type and time point are not known. The sequenced sample consisted of PBMCs or a T cell subset sorted from them (not recorded which). The CDR3, as DNA: TGCAGTGCTAGGGCGGCCGGGGGGGCTTCCGAGCAGTACGTC. This codes for CSARAAGGASEQYV.